This TCR beta chain was identified in a study of chemoradiotherapy in HPV16-positive cancers. TCRdb's copy holds only in-frame clones and misses some; the assay was immunoSEQ multiplex PCR. The top ten hold less than 3.5% of the sample, which has some 3,100 clones, roughly 90% seen once. Germline V gives CDR1 SGHTS, CDR2 YDEGEE. This CDR3 has 14 residues. Trimming cost V 5 bases and J 2 bases, with 14 bases left between them. The chain uses TRBV5-8 and TRBJ2-7, with a weak D call TRBD1 (6 bases). The receptor's source is a human donor with HPV-associated anogenital cancer. The material was tumor tissue, obtained from a patient who underwent chemoradiotherapy. The CDR3 loop reads CASSWDTGTYEQYF. The CDR3 nucleotides read TGTGCCAGCAGTTGGGACACCGGTACCTACGAGCAGTACTTC.